Following are 19 T cell receptor beta chains from one sample sequenced in a study of T cell responses to AZD1222 COVID-19 vaccine (dated by TCRdb to the early 2020s). The time point label here, explained by the study, means: about 28 days (+/-7) after the second vaccine dose. Taken with the paper, the label for treatment or condition translates to: meningococcal conjugate vaccine given as trial control. The library was generated by the immunoSEQ multiplex PCR assay. Imported from immuneACCESS, the table was reduced by TCRdb to in-frame sequences with V and J called. These copies leave out some clones; in studies compared against another copy, an unresolved V gene accounts for under half, and the cause of the remainder is not known. The sample table records some 170,000 clones; 90% of these occur just once. 3.5% to 4.5% of the sample is in the top ten clones. The sample consisted of peripheral blood, taken 28 days after the second dose of the MenACWY control vaccine. These receptors all stem from an adult who received the MenACWY meningococcal vaccine as a control.

The chain combines TRBV28 with TRBJ2-7; TRBD1 matches at 8 bases. The CDR3 is 14 amino acids. V shed 6 bases, J shed 1 base, and the junction held 5 bases outside the gene matches. Germline V lookup: CDR1 MDHEN, CDR2 SYDVKM. Here the CDR3 DNA reads TGTGCCAGCAGCTCAGGGGGCGCGTCCTACGAGCAGTACTTC. This codes for CASSSGGASYEQYF.

The gene calls are TRBV5-1 and TRBJ2-7; possibly TRBD2 for D (5 bases). Trimming took off 4 bases at V and 1 base at J, with 21 bases between the two ends. The germline V gene has CDR1 SGHRS and CDR2 YFSETQ. There are 17 residues in the CDR3. CDR3 sequence (DNA): TGCGCCAGCAGCGAGACGGTGGAGGCGGTTTATTCCTACGAGCAGTACTTC. Its translation: CASSETVEAVYSYEQYF.

This sequence joins TRBV30 and TRBJ1-2; D is ambiguous. Germline V gene lookup returns CDR1 GTSNPN and CDR2 SVGIG (reference sequence). This CDR3 comprises 13 residues. Trimming shortened V by 2 bases and J by 3 bases, and 10 bases separated the two germline ends. Written as DNA, the CDR3 is TGTGCCTGGAGTCCTTCAGTCGACTATGGCTACACCTTC. This encodes CAWSPSVDYGYTF.

The CDR3 bases are TGTGCCAGCGAACCTAGGGCGCCCGTCTACAATGAGCAGTTCTTC. This gives the protein CASEPRAPVYNEQFF. The chain combines TRBV7-9 with TRBJ2-1; D uncertain. The V and J ends lost 8 bases and 3 bases respectively, with 17 bases between them. CDR3 size: 15 residues. Per the germline V gene, CDR1 is SEHNR and CDR2 is FQNEAQ (reference sequence).

The V call is TRBV5-1, the J call TRBJ1-1; D is undetermined. The germline V gene has CDR1 SGHRS and CDR2 YFSETQ. V was clipped by 3 bases and J by 8 bases, with 14 bases between them. The CDR3 runs to 13 residues. CDR3 amino acids: CASSWEVGEEAFF. CDR3 DNA: TGCGCCAGCAGCTGGGAAGTGGGAGAAGAAGCTTTCTTT.

The chain recombines TRBV6-2 or TRBV6-3 with TRBJ2-7; D not resolved. V lost 2 bases and J 3 bases, leaving 17 bases between the germline ends. The germline gives CDR1 MNHEY, CDR2 SVGEGT. The CDR3 length is 16 residues. The CDR3 here is CASSYPPGRMGYEQYF. The CDR3 nucleotides are TGTGCCAGCAGTTACCCCCCTGGACGGATGGGCTACGAGCAGTACTTC.

The chain uses TRBV29-1 and TRBJ1-1, with a tentative D call TRBD1 (5 bases). V lost 8 bases to trimming and J lost 1 base, with 11 bases between them. CDR3 size: 12 residues. CDR1 and CDR2 (germline): SQVTM, ANQGSEA. The CDR3 sequence: CSQSGENTEAFF. CDR3 DNA sequence: TGCAGCCAATCGGGGGAGAACACTGAAGCTTTCTTT.

This sequence joins TRBV6-5 and TRBJ2-7; TRBD1 is a possible D gene (6 bases). The germline V gene encodes CDR1 MNHEY and CDR2 SVGAGI. The CDR3 sequence is 16 residues long. Trimming shortened V by 7 bases and J by 1 base, and 20 bases separated the two germline ends. The CDR3 bases are TGTGCCAGCACTTATCAACAGGGTATAGATTCCTACGAGCAGTACTTC. Translating it yields CASTYQQGIDSYEQYF.

The J gene is TRBJ2-3, the V gene TRBV28; 13 bases are shared with TRBD2. Trimming at V came to 4 bases and at J to 2 bases, leaving 6 bases not matched to a gene. The CDR3 sequence is 17 residues long. CDR1 and CDR2 (germline): MDHEN, SYDVKM. The CDR3 DNA sequence: TGTGCCAGCAGTTCGGGACTAGCGGGACCTATCACAGATACGCAGTATTTT. As protein: CASSSGLAGPITDTQYF.

The chain recombines TRBV19 with TRBJ2-7, with 12 bases fitting TRBD2. The CDR3 contains 14 residues. CDR1 is LNHDA, CDR2 SQIVND, per germline (reference sequence). The ends lost 9 bases at V and 10 bases at J; junction bases unmatched: 13. As DNA, the CDR3 is TGTGCCAGCACTCCCCGGACTAGCGGGGAGCTACAGTACTTC. Encoded protein: CASTPRTSGELQYF.

CDR3 region: CASSLDGLTSGSSDTQYF. The CDR3, as DNA: TGTGCCAGCAGCTTAGATGGGCTTACTAGCGGGAGTTCAGATACGCAGTATTTT. J is TRBJ2-3 and V is TRBV11-2, with 11 positions matching TRBD2. Looked up from germline, CDR1 is SGHAT and CDR2 is FQNNGV. The V and J ends lost 0 bases and 4 bases, in that order; junction bases with no gene match: 9. This CDR3 contains 18 residues. Variable domain in full (rest from reference TRBV11-2 and TRBJ2-3): EAGVAQSPRYKIIEKRQSVAFWCNPISGHATLYWYQQILGQGPKLLIQFQNNGVVDDSQLPKDRFSAERLKGVDSTLKIQPAKLEDSAVYLCASSLDGLTSGSSDTQYFGPGTRLTVL.

This chain uses TRBV7-2 with TRBJ2-7; 8 nucleotides agree with TRBD2. V trimming: 3 bases; J trimming: 0 bases; junction bases outside the gene matches: 10. The CDR3 is made up of 17 amino acids. CDR1 and CDR2 (germline): SGHTA, FQGNSA. The DNA for the CDR3 is TGTGCCAGCAGCTTTGGGCCAGCGGGAGCTAACTCCTACGAGCAGTACTTC. This translates into CASSFGPAGANSYEQYF.

The gene calls are TRBV6-5 and TRBJ1-2; D is perhaps TRBD1 (6 bases). CDR3 length: 14 residues. V was pared by 4 bases and J by 8 bases, with 17 bases between. The germline CDR1 and CDR2 sequences are MNHEY and SVGAGI. DNA of the CDR3: TGTGCCAGCAGTTCCCTCCCGGGGGCACAAGGCTACACCTTC. Amino acids: CASSSLPGAQGYTF.

V and J are TRBV10-3 and TRBJ2-3, with TRBD1 matching over 10 bases. The CDR3 extends over 14 amino acids. The V gene end was trimmed by 10 bases and the J gene end by 6 bases; junction bases not matched to a gene: 10. The germline V gene has CDR1 ENHRY and CDR2 SYGVKD. The CDR3 DNA reads as TGTGCCACAAAAGAGACAGGGGGCCGTGATACGCAGTATTTT. This codes for CATKETGGRDTQYF.

The chain employs TRBV12-3 or TRBV12-4 and TRBJ2-5; D may be TRBD1 (6 bases). The V and J ends lost 4 bases and 2 bases respectively, with 8 bases between them. The CDR3 has 13 residues. CDR3 coding DNA: TGTGCCAGCAGTTACAGGGTTCAAGAGACCCAGTACTTC. Translating it yields CASSYRVQETQYF.

The chain employs TRBV30 and TRBJ1-6; D remains unclear. Germline CDR1 reads GTSNPN; CDR2 reads SVGIG (reference sequence). Trimming stripped 2 bases from V and 6 bases from J, with 2 bases between. The CDR3 consists of 11 residues. In DNA, the CDR3 is TGTGCCTGGAGTCTTAATTCACCCCTCCACTTT. Translating gives CAWSLNSPLHF.

This chain uses TRBV27 with TRBJ2-1; D unresolved. Germline CDR1 MNHEY, CDR2 SMNVEV (reference sequence). With 2 bases removed from V and 3 bases from J, the gap between germline ends came to 5 bases. This CDR3 spans 13 amino acids. The CDR3 loop reads CASSLTRYNEQFF. The CDR3 DNA is TGTGCCAGCAGTTTAACCCGCTACAATGAGCAGTTCTTC.

V gene TRBV9 combines with J gene TRBJ1-6, with TRBD1 as a possible D gene (5 bases). The V end was cut by 4 bases, the J end by 6 bases, with 20 bases between. Germline values: CDR1 SGDLS, CDR2 YYNGEE. The CDR3 consists of 17 residues. The CDR3 loop is CASSPQPGGSGNSPLHF. The CDR3 bases are TGTGCCAGCAGCCCCCAACCGGGGGGGTCTGGTAATTCACCCCTCCACTTT.

V and J are TRBV28 and TRBJ1-1, with D unclear. Germline V gene data show CDR1 as MDHEN and CDR2 as SYDVKM. V lost 3 bases, J lost 11 bases, and 16 bases lay in between. The CDR3 is 13 residues long. The CDR3 DNA reads as TGTGCCAGCAGTTTGCACAGCAGCGGTGGGGCTTTCTTT. Residues: CASSLHSSGGAFF.